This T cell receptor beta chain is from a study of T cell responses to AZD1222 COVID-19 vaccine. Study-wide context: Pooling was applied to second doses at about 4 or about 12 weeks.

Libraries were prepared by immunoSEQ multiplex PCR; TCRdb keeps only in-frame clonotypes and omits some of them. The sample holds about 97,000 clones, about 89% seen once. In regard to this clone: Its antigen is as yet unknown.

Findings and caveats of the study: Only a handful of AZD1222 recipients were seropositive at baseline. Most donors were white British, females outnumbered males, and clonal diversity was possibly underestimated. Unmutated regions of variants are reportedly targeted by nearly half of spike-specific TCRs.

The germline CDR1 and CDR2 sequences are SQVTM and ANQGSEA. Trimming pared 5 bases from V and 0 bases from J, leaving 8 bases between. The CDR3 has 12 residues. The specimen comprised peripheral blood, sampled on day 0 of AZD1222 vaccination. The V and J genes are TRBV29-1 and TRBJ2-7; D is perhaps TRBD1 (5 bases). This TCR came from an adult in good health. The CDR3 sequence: CSVLTDSYEQYF. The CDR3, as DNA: TGCAGCGTTTTGACAGACTCCTACGAGCAGTACTTC.